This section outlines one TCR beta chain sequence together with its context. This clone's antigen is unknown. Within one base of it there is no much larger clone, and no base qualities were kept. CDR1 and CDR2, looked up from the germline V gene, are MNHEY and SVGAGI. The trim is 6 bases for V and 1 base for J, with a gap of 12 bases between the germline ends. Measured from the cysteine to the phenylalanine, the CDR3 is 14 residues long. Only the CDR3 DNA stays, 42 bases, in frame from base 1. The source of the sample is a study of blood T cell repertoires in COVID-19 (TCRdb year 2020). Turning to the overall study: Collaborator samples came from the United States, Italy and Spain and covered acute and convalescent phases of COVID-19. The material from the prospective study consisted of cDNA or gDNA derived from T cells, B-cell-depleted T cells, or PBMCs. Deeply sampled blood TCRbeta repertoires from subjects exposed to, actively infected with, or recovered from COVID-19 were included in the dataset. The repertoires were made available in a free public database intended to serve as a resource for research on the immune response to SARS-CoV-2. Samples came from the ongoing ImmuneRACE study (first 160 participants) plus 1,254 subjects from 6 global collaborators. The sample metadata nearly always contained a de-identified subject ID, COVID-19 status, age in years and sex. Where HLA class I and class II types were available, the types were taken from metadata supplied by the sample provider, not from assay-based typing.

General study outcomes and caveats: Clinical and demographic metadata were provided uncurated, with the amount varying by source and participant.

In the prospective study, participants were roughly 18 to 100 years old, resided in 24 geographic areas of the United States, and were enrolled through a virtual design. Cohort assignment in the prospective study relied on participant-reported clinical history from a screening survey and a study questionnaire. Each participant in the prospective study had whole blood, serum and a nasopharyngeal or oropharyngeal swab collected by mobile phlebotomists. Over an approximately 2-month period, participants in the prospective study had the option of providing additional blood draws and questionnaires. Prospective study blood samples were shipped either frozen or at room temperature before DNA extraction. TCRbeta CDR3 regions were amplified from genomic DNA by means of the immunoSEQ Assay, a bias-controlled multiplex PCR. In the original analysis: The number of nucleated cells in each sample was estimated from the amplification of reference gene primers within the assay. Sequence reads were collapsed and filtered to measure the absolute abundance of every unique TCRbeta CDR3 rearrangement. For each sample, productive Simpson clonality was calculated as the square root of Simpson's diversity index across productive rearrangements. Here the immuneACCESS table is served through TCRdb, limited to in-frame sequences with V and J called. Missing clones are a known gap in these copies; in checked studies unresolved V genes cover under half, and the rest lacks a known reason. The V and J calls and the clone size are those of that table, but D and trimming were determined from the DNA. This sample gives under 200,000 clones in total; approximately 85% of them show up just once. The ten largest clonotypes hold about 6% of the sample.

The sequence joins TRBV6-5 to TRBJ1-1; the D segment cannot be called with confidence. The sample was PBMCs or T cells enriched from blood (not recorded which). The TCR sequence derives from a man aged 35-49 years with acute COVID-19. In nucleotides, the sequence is TGTGCCAGCAGCTCAGGAGGTAGGAACACTGAAGCTTTCTTT. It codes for CASSSGGRNTEAFF.